The table lists the clone carrying this T cell receptor (beta chain) with a few counts. The sample belongs to a study of CD8+ T cells in alopecia areata. Germline CDR1 is GTSNPN and CDR2 is SVGIG (reference sequence). V shed 3 bases, J shed 6 bases, and the junction held 11 bases outside the gene matches. This CDR3 is 15 amino acids long. The treatment was: oral pan-JAK inhibitor, 5-10 mg twice daily. Reverse transcribed after extraction, RNA yielded cDNA as the sequencing template. Sequencing used immunoSEQ multiplex PCR; TCRdb keeps in-frame clones, though not all of them. Seen here are some 190,000 clones, about 51% observed once, and the top ten hold 10%.

This clonotype was sampled from a human donor with alopecia areata. This chain joins TRBV30 and TRBJ1-5; 7 bases line up with TRBD1. The source was CD8+ T cells sorted from blood, collected at week 52, from a patient treated with tofacitinib. CDR3 sequence: CAWSLRGRGLQPQHF. The CDR3 coding sequence is TGTGCCTGGAGCCTTAGGGGGCGCGGCCTTCAGCCCCAGCATTTT.